This TCR beta chain was identified during a study of cytomegalovirus exposure and HLA in healthy donors. Points from the study as a whole: As a later analysis showed, a missense DCLRE1C variant was linked to trimming of TCR beta V- and J-genes.

Researchers ran the PCR with 60 Vbeta and 13 Jbeta primers. The repertoire was sequenced with immunoSEQ multiplex PCR; TCRdb's copy has only in-frame clones and lacks some. The sample records some 210,000 clones, 77% being singletons. As regards this clone: Its antigen is unknown.

Healthy people donating bone marrow made up the donors. The sequencing sample was made of PBMCs. The receptor comes from a woman aged 30 to 39 in good health and CMV-seropositive.

The DNA for the CDR3 is TGTGCCAGCAGCGCGCGGGGACACCAAGAGACCCAGTACTTC. Its translation: CASSARGHQETQYF. The genes are TRBV7-2 and TRBJ2-5; TRBD2 is a possible D gene (6 bases). The CDR3 is made up of 14 amino acids. Germline V gene sequence: CDR1 SGHTA, CDR2 FQGNSA. The germline V and J ends were trimmed by 5 bases and 0 bases, with 10 bases remaining between them.